The 24 T cell receptor beta chains below were found in one sample sequenced in a study of Graves' ophthalmopathy and Graves' hyperthyroidism. Amplification of the TCR beta CDR3 regions used RNA transcripts (as template). HTBI primers primed a first-round RT-PCR, and a second-round multiplex PCR followed. TCRdb re-called the multiplex PCR reads with MiXCR, one entry per CDR3 protein. Among roughly 1.1 million distinct CDR3 sequences listed, 35% to 40% were seen once. Sequenced: peripheral blood or thyroid tissue (not recorded which). The receptor source for this set is an adult man with Graves' hyperthyroidism.

Turning to this clonotype: Being one base from a much bigger clone, this may be a read error. In nucleotides, the CDR3 is TGTGCCAGCAGCCAAGATGGCACAGGGGACGCTTTCTTT. It is translated as CASSQDGTGDAFF. The chain couples TRBV7-2 to TRBJ1-1, with 7 bases lining up with TRBD1. The CDR3 has 13 residues. V lost 5 bases, J lost 11 bases, and 11 bases stayed unmatched. Germline CDR1 SGHTA, CDR2 FQGNSA.

The chain uses TRBV3-1 and TRBJ2-7; the D is unclear. The ends were cut back, 2 bases at V and 2 bases at J, with 7 bases in the middle. This CDR3 is 13 amino acids long. Germline V gene data show CDR1 as LGHDT and CDR2 as YNNKEL (reference sequence). CDR3 region: CASSQSSPYEQYF. CDR3 nucleotides: TGTGCCAGCAGCCAATCCTCCCCCTACGAGCAGTACTTC.

The chain joins TRBV12-3 or TRBV12-4 to TRBJ2-6, with 7 bases that match TRBD1. After removal of 5 bases from V and 2 bases from J, the junction contained 6 bases not matched to a gene. This CDR3 contains 16 residues. This chain's CDR3 is CASSLLTGAGANVLTF. The CDR3 DNA reads as TGTGCCAGCAGTCTCCTTACAGGGGCTGGGGCCAACGTCCTGACTTTC.

This clonotype was counted ten times or more. The DNA of the CDR3 is TGCAGCGTTGAGTTAAGTGGGACAACGGGCTCCTACGAGCAGTACTTC. Translation: CSVELSGTTGSYEQYF. The chain uses TRBV29-1 and TRBJ2-7; TRBD1 might be the D (6 bases). The germline V gene has CDR1 SQVTM and CDR2 ANQGSEA. Trimming shortened V by 3 bases and J by 0 bases, and 18 bases separated the two germline ends. CDR3 length: 16 residues.

The rearrangement links TRBV7-2 to TRBJ1-5, with a weak D call TRBD1 (6 bases). Trimming pared 5 bases from V and 2 bases from J, leaving 13 bases between. The CDR3 loop spans 15 amino acids. Per germline, CDR1 SGHTA and CDR2 FQGNSA. The CDR3, as DNA: TGTGCCAGCAGCCGTAGACAGGTTGGCAATCAGCCCCAGCATTTT. Translation: CASSRRQVGNQPQHF.

The gene calls are TRBV29-1 and TRBJ1-2; the match to TRBD1 covers 7 bases. Germline V gene data show CDR1 as SQVTM and CDR2 as ANQGSEA. J was trimmed by 8 bases and V by 6 bases; bases with no gene match: 12. The CDR3 is 13 amino acids. CDR3 sequence reads: CSVRTGSQEGYTF. As DNA, the CDR3 is TGCAGCGTACGGACAGGTTCCCAAGAGGGCTACACCTTC.

In this sample, this clonotype turned up a few times. The gene calls are TRBV25-1 and TRBJ2-3; D remains ambiguous. CDR1 is MGHDK and CDR2 is SYGVNS in the germline V gene. V was shortened by 7 bases and J by 0 bases, with 8 bases between the two germline ends. This CDR3 is built from 13 residues. In DNA, the CDR3 is TGTGCCAGCAATCAGCGAAGCACAGATACGCAGTATTTT. It codes for CASNQRSTDTQYF.

This clonotype was detected many times. The chain couples TRBV7-8 to TRBJ2-2; D remains ambiguous. Trimming stripped 5 bases from V and 2 bases from J, with 9 bases between. Germline assignment: CDR1 SGHVS and CDR2 FQNEAQ. The CDR3 runs 14 residues. CDR3 bases: TGTGCCAGCAGCCAAGGACCCAACACCGGGGAGCTGTTTTTT. Its translation is CASSQGPNTGELFF.

Remarks on this clonotype: This may stem from a read error, because a much larger clone lies one nucleotide away. The chain uses TRBV29-1 and TRBJ2-5; no definite D call. The length of the CDR3 is 14 residues. Germline lookup yields CDR1 SQVTM and CDR2 ANQGSEA. CDR3 in amino acids: CSASGRPTQETQYF. The DNA for the CDR3 is TGCAGTGCTTCCGGGCGGCCGACCCAAGAGACCCAGTACTTC.

This clonotype occurred many times. This chain connects TRBV19 to TRBJ1-1; 8 bases agree with TRBD1. V was pared by 7 bases and J by 1 base, with 8 bases of the junction left unmatched. This CDR3 is built from 15 residues. The germline V gene encodes CDR1 LNHDA and CDR2 SQIVND (reference sequence). In DNA, the CDR3 is TGTGCCAGTAAATCGCAAGGACAGGGGAACACTGAAGCTTTCTTT. This codes for CASKSQGQGNTEAFF.

The rearrangement links TRBV29-1 to TRBJ2-7; D perhaps matches TRBD1 (5 bases). Trimming removed 7 bases from V and 3 bases from J, with 13 bases in between. Germline V gene lookup returns CDR1 SQVTM and CDR2 ANQGSEA. The CDR3 is 12 residues long. CDR3 loop: CSGMDTYYEQYF. Written as DNA, the CDR3 is TGCAGCGGCATGGACACCTACTACGAGCAGTACTTC.

The table lists this clonotype with many counts. This sequence joins TRBV29-1 and TRBJ2-7; D may correspond to TRBD1 or TRBD2 (5 bases each). The germline V gene has CDR1 SQVTM and CDR2 ANQGSEA. V lost 0 bases and J lost 2, with 14 bases in between. CDR3 length: 15 amino acids. This chain's CDR3 is CSVEDRGRAPYEQYF. CDR3 bases: TGCAGCGTTGAAGATCGGGGCAGGGCTCCCTACGAGCAGTACTTC.

This clonotype came up a few times. This chain uses TRBV19 with TRBJ2-5; the D gene is possibly TRBD1 (5 bases). Between the trimmed V and J ends, which lost 9 bases and 5 bases, there was a span of 19 bases. Germline assignment: CDR1 LNHDA and CDR2 SQIVND (reference sequence). This CDR3 comprises 14 residues. The CDR3 sequence: CASRPPGNFETQYF. The CDR3 coding sequence is TGTGCCAGCCGACCTCCAGGGAATTTTGAGACCCAGTACTTC. Full variable domain (outside the CDR3, taken from reference TRBV19 and TRBJ2-5): DGGITQSPKYLFRKEGQNVTLSCEQNLNHDAMYWYRQDPGQGLRLIYYSQIVNDFQKGDIAEGYSVSREKKESFPLTVTSAQKNPTAFYLCASRPPGNFETQYFGPGTRLLVL.

The V call is TRBV10-3, the J call TRBJ1-5; no firm D call. The germline V gene has CDR1 ENHRY and CDR2 SYGVKD. V lost 0 bases and J 1 base, leaving 16 bases between the germline ends. The CDR3 has 18 amino acids. This CDR3 is CAISESRDPTRSNQPQHF. CDR3 coding DNA: TGTGCCATCAGTGAGTCTAGGGATCCGACACGCAGCAATCAGCCCCAGCATTTT.

This sequence joins TRBV24-1 and TRBJ2-2, with 8 bases aligning to TRBD2. CDR1 is KGHDR and CDR2 is SFDVKD in the germline V gene. Germline trimming cut 3 bases from V and 4 bases from J; bases unmatched to any gene: 9. The CDR3 spans 17 residues. This CDR3 reads CATSDLPGLESTGELFF. For the CDR3, the DNA is TGTGCCACCAGTGATCTGCCGGGACTAGAGTCCACCGGGGAGCTGTTTTTT.

This clonotype was recorded many times. V usage is TRBV9 and J usage is TRBJ1-3; D is uncertain. Germline V gene sequence: CDR1 SGDLS, CDR2 YYNGEE. This CDR3 has 16 amino acids. V lost 4 bases and J 4 bases, leaving 18 bases between the germline ends. In nucleotides, the CDR3 is TGTGCCAGCAGCCCACGCGGAGGTCCGGGAGGAAACACCATATATTTT. It encodes CASSPRGGPGGNTIYF. Based on the CDR3 plus reference TRBV9 and TRBJ1-3, the full variable domain is DSGVTQTPKHLITATGQRVTLRCSPRSGDLSVYWYQQSLDQGLQFLIQYYNGEERAKGNILERFSAQQFPDLHSELNLSSLELGDSALYFCASSPRGGPGGNTIYFGEGSWLTVV.

V usage is TRBV7-9 and J usage is TRBJ2-7; D perhaps matches TRBD1 (6 bases). This CDR3 is built from 13 residues. Germline loops: CDR1 SEHNR, CDR2 FQNEAQ (reference sequence). Trimming took 1 base from V and 7 from J, leaving 11 bases between them. CDR3: CASSLDREREQYF. DNA for the CDR3: TGTGCCAGCAGCTTAGACAGGGAGCGGGAGCAGTACTTC.

The chain recombines TRBV5-6 with TRBJ2-5; either TRBD1 or TRBD2 may supply D (5 bases each). Germline assignment: CDR1 SGHDT and CDR2 YYEEEE. With 2 bases removed from V and 5 bases from J, the gap between germline ends came to 13 bases. This CDR3 region has 14 residues. The CDR3 bases are TGTGCCAGCAGCTTCGGACCGGGGCGCGAGACCCAGTACTTC. This sequence encodes CASSFGPGRETQYF.

This clonotype came up many times. J is TRBJ2-5 and V is TRBV13; no reliable D call. The V end lost 3 bases, the J end lost 5 bases, and 16 bases lay between the germline ends. The germline CDR1 and CDR2 sequences are PRHDT and FYEKMQ (reference sequence). There are 15 residues in the CDR3. DNA of the CDR3: TGTGCCAGCAGCTTTAGGTTGGACCAAGGGGAGACCCAGTACTTC. Its translation: CASSFRLDQGETQYF.

The genes are TRBV6-1 and TRBJ1-3, with TRBD1 as a possible D gene (5 bases). CDR3 length equals 16 residues. Germline V gene data show CDR1 as MNHNS and CDR2 as SASEGT. V was pared by 10 bases and J by 2 bases, with 21 bases between. The CDR3 region is CATSRDGTFAGNTIYF. The CDR3 DNA sequence: TGTGCCACCTCGAGGGACGGAACCTTTGCTGGAAACACCATATATTTT.

This clonotype was seen once. The J gene is TRBJ1-5, the V gene TRBV20-1; TRBD1 agrees at 12 bases. V lost 6 bases to trimming and J lost 7 bases; unmatched junction nucleotides: 7. The length of the CDR3 is 14 residues. The germline V gene encodes CDR1 DFQATT and CDR2 SNEGSKA (reference sequence). This chain's CDR3 is CSAVRDRGLQPQHF. The CDR3 DNA follows: TGCAGTGCCGTCCGGGACAGGGGGCTCCAGCCCCAGCATTTT.

This clonotype appeared a single time. CDR3 loop: CASRTKQGRQETQYF. The CDR3 DNA reads TGTGCCAGCAGGACAAAGCAGGGGAGACAAGAGACCCAGTACTTC. The chain employs TRBV12-3 or TRBV12-4 and TRBJ2-5, with TRBD1 as a possible D gene (6 bases). The CDR3 spans 15 residues. With 6 bases removed from V and 2 bases from J, the gap between germline ends came to 16 bases.

This clonotype was seen at least ten times. The gene calls are TRBV12-3 or TRBV12-4 and TRBJ2-2, with TRBD1 as a possible D gene (5 bases). This CDR3 comprises 14 residues. V lost 3 bases and J lost 2, with 7 bases in between. In nucleotides, the CDR3 is TGTGCCAGCAGTTTCAGGGAAAACACCGGGGAGCTGTTTTTT. It yields the protein CASSFRENTGELFF.

In its sample, this clonotype was seen many times. The rearrangement uses TRBV29-1 and TRBJ2-7; tentative D call: TRBD2 (5 bases). Germline lookup yields CDR1 SQVTM and CDR2 ANQGSEA. This CDR3 contains 13 residues. Trimming shortened V by 4 bases and J by 4 bases, and 14 bases separated the two germline ends. The CDR3: CSVVAGLSYEQYF. The CDR3 DNA is TGCAGCGTTGTAGCCGGACTGTCATACGAGCAGTACTTC.